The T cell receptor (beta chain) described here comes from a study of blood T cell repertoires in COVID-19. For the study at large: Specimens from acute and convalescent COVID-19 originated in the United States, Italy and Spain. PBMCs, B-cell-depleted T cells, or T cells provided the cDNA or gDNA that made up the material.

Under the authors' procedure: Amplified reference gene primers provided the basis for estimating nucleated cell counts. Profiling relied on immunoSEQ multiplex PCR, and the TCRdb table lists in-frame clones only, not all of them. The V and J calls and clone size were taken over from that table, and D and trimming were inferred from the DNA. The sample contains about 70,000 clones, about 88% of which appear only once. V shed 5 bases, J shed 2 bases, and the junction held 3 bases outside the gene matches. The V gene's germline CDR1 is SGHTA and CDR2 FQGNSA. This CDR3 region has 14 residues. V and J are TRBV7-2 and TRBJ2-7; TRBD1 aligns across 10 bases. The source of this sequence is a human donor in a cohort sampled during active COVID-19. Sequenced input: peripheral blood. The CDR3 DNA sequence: TGTGCCAGCAGCCCCGACAGGGGGCCCTACGAGCAGTACTTC. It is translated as CASSPDRGPYEQYF.